This T cell receptor (beta chain) emerged from a study of cytomegalovirus exposure and HLA in healthy donors. In nominal health when sampled, donors likely had unrecorded immune exposures nonetheless. The germline gives CDR1 SGHVS, CDR2 FQNEAQ. V was pared by 5 bases and J by 3 bases, with 5 bases between. This CDR3 has 11 residues. Study outcomes and limitations: Cytomegalovirus status was reportedly diagnosed by the classifier with high specificity and sensitivity. On later analysis, the bulk of CMV-associated TCR beta chains appeared to be HLA-restricted.

The PCR employed 60 Vbeta primers together with 13 Jbeta primers. This table comes from immunoSEQ multiplex PCR, and its TCRdb copy is limited to in-frame clones, with some not included. The table lists about 140,000 clones, more than 70% of them singletons. This clone was seen a handful of times. Its target is unknown. This sequence joins TRBV7-8 and TRBJ2-7; D gene uncertain. Sequencing was done on a sample of PBMCs. This TCR was sampled from a woman aged 50 to 65 in good health and CMV-seronegative. The CDR3, as DNA: TGTGCCAGCAGCACTAACTACGAGCAGTACTTC. Its translation is CASSTNYEQYF.